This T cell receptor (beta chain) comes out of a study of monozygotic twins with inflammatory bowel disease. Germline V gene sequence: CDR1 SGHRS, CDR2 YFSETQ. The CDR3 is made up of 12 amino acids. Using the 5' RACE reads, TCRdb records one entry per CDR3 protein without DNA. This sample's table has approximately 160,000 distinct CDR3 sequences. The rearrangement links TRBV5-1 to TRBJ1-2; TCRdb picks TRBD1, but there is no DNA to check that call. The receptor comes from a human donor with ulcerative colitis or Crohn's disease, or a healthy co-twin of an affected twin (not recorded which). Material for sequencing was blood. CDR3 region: CASSLGVEGYTF.